The rows below give T cell receptor beta chains drawn from one sample of a study of T cell repertoires in cytomegalovirus infection. No antigen has been assigned to these receptors. TCRdb passed the reads through MiXCR, listing each CDR3 protein once. The table shows around 310,000 distinct CDR3 sequences, with roughly 28% occurring only once. The sample was cultured PBMCs, taken from culture after CMV antigen stimulation. Every receptor here comes from a human donor in good health (CMV status not recorded). Some clones in this sample may be carry-over from other donors' samples. The CDR3 runs from the conserved cysteine through the conserved F or W. The D gene is left open where the match is weak.

V gene	J gene	D gene	CDR3 protein
TRBV10-2	TRBJ1-2	-	CASSEGGYGYTF
TRBV28	TRBJ2-1	TRBD2	CASRLGTSGSPPEQFF
TRBV19	TRBJ2-1	-	CASSKGGNEQFF
TRBV12-3/TRBV12-4	TRBJ1-6	TRBD1	CASSGQGFYSPLHF
TRBV5-6	TRBJ1-5	-	CASSSRDGYNQPQHF
TRBV19	TRBJ2-3	-	CASSIGGHLRSTDTQYF
TRBV20-1	TRBJ1-1	-	CSARDRQALRAFF
TRBV28	TRBJ1-2	-	CASSFLGGNSGYTF
TRBV10-3	TRBJ2-1	TRBD2	CAISEPGLAGAEHEQFF
TRBV11-2	TRBJ1-2	-	CASSLGAEGGYGYTF
TRBV7-6	TRBJ2-1	TRBD2	CASSLREGGPGNEQFF
TRBV11-2	TRBJ2-5	TRBD2	CASSPLREGGVETQYF
TRBV6-1	TRBJ1-6	-	CASSYVESPLHF
TRBV20-1	TRBJ1-5	TRBD1	CSASTGRANQPQHF
TRBV9	TRBJ2-7	-	CASSVEEAASAGEQYF
TRBV7-6	TRBJ1-4	-	CASSSSEGKFGKLFF
TRBV20-1	TRBJ2-3	TRBD2	CSASPSGGRSTDTQYF
TRBV12-3/TRBV12-4	TRBJ2-7	TRBD2	CASSSGLAGPSYEQYF
TRBV5-1	TRBJ1-2	-	CASSGLRFYGYTF
TRBV7-6	TRBJ2-1	-	CASSLARTYNEQFF
TRBV12-3/TRBV12-4	TRBJ2-4	TRBD2	CASSLGGGRAKNIQYF
TRBV7-3	TRBJ2-3	TRBD2	CASSLRSGGTDTQYF
TRBV27	TRBJ1-3	-	CASSRNPLTGAKGTIYF
TRBV12-3/TRBV12-4	TRBJ1-4	-	CASSFTGRSGEKLFF
TRBV27	TRBJ1-2	-	CASRGPAPGLKNYGYTF
TRBV12-3/TRBV12-4	TRBJ1-1	-	CASSLGHRSRLNTEAFF
TRBV27	TRBJ1-1	TRBD1	CASSAPGQGSTEAFF
TRBV7-8	TRBJ2-1	TRBD1	CASSFHDRGPGADNEQFF
TRBV7-9	TRBJ2-7	TRBD1	CASTSRDRGFYEQYF
TRBV6-1	TRBJ2-1	TRBD2	CASSEAGLRLAGRGEQFF
TRBV12-3/TRBV12-4	TRBJ1-5	-	CASRSLRDQPQHF
TRBV6-2/TRBV6-3	TRBJ1-6	-	CASRLDRYNSPLHF
TRBV20-1	TRBJ2-5	-	CSARGGKAKRGTETQYF
TRBV7-6	TRBJ2-1	TRBD2	CASSLNTRTSPAYNEQFF
TRBV3-1	TRBJ2-2	-	CASSRPLFNSNTGELFF
TRBV4-1	TRBJ1-2	-	CASSQDRRGGIDYGYTF
TRBV20-1	TRBJ1-5	-	CSAREISNQPQHF